These T cell receptor beta chains were read from a single sample in a study of blood T cells in healthy people across ages. MiXCR, run by TCRdb on the 5' RACE reads, gives a single entry per CDR3 protein. In the table there are 800,000 to 950,000 distinct CDR3 sequences, about 28% of which are singletons. Separately, the same data were catalogued under a study of T cells of mothers and their children.

Sequencing was carried out using blood. All receptors come from a woman between 40 and 50 years old in good health. Each CDR3 is given with its conserved first and last residue. Fields, in order: V gene, J gene, D gene, clone size, CDR3 protein, CDR3 DNA. The D gene is left open where the match is weak. Size values are once, few and many counts, or a class for expanded clones, and some rows have none.

v_gene: TRBV6-6
j_gene: TRBJ2-7
d_gene: TRBD1
abundance: many
CDR3aa: CASSYGTGGYEQYF
CDR3nt: TGTGCCAGCAGTTACGGGACAGGGGGCTACGAGCAGTACTTC

v_gene: TRBV12-3/TRBV12-4
j_gene: TRBJ2-2
d_gene: .
abundance: .
CDR3aa: CASSPLGQNTGELFF
CDR3nt: TGTGCCAGCAGTCCCCTCGGACAGAACACCGGGGAGCTGTTTTTT

v_gene: TRBV29-1
j_gene: TRBJ1-4
d_gene: .
abundance: .
CDR3aa: CSVEEGTNEKLFF
CDR3nt: TGCAGCGTTGAAGAGGGTACTAATGAAAAACTGTTTTTT

v_gene: TRBV9
j_gene: TRBJ2-7
d_gene: TRBD1
abundance: many
CDR3aa: CASSVTDRTAREQYF
CDR3nt: TGTGCCAGCAGCGTTACGGACAGGACAGCGCGAGAGCAGTACTTC

v_gene: TRBV6-2/TRBV6-3
j_gene: TRBJ1-5
d_gene: .
abundance: .
CDR3aa: CASSVWNQPQHF
CDR3nt: TGTGCCAGCAGTGTGTGGAATCAGCCCCAGCATTTT

v_gene: TRBV29-1
j_gene: TRBJ1-2
d_gene: TRBD1
abundance: .
CDR3aa: CSGRLGTGGNYGYTF
CDR3nt: TGCAGCGGGAGACTAGGGACAGGGGGTAACTATGGCTACACCTTC

v_gene: TRBV7-3
j_gene: TRBJ2-1
d_gene: TRBD2
abundance: .
CDR3aa: CASSFGPGGGEQFF
CDR3nt: TGTGCCAGCAGCTTTGGGCCGGGAGGTGGTGAGCAGTTCTTC

v_gene: TRBV5-1
j_gene: TRBJ1-4
d_gene: .
abundance: few
CDR3aa: CASRSVTTNEKLFF
CDR3nt: TGCGCCAGCAGATCGGTTACAACTAATGAAAAACTGTTTTTT

v_gene: TRBV7-9
j_gene: TRBJ2-3
d_gene: .
abundance: once
CDR3aa: CASSLTRTTDTQYF
CDR3nt: TGTGCCAGCAGCTTAACTAGGACCACAGATACGCAGTATTTT

v_gene: TRBV28
j_gene: TRBJ2-2
d_gene: .
abundance: few
CDR3aa: CASSTSLVIGELFF
CDR3nt: TGTGCCAGCAGCACCAGCCTAGTCATCGGGGAGCTGTTTTTT

v_gene: TRBV10-3
j_gene: TRBJ2-7
d_gene: TRBD1
abundance: few
CDR3aa: CAISGVRQGEQYF
CDR3nt: TGTGCCATCAGTGGGGTGAGACAGGGCGAGCAGTACTTC

v_gene: TRBV5-4
j_gene: TRBJ2-3
d_gene: TRBD1
abundance: few
CDR3aa: CASSSGTGADTQYF
CDR3nt: TGTGCCAGCAGCTCCGGGACAGGGGCAGATACGCAGTATTTT

v_gene: TRBV12-3/TRBV12-4
j_gene: TRBJ1-1
d_gene: .
abundance: .
CDR3aa: CASSLGGYGTEAFF
CDR3nt: TGTGCCAGCAGTTTAGGAGGGTACGGCACTGAAGCTTTCTTT

v_gene: TRBV12-3/TRBV12-4
j_gene: TRBJ2-3
d_gene: .
abundance: few
CDR3aa: CASSFYQGRRTDTQYF
CDR3nt: TGTGCCAGCAGTTTTTATCAGGGTCGGCGCACAGATACGCAGTATTTT

v_gene: TRBV29-1
j_gene: TRBJ2-7
d_gene: TRBD1
abundance: .
CDR3aa: CSVKTGKSYEQYF
CDR3nt: TGCAGCGTCAAGACAGGGAAAAGCTACGAGCAGTACTTC

v_gene: TRBV3-1
j_gene: TRBJ1-1
d_gene: TRBD1
abundance: .
CDR3aa: CASQGEREAFF
CDR3nt: TGTGCCAGTCAGGGGGAGAGAGAAGCTTTCTTT

v_gene: TRBV20-1
j_gene: TRBJ2-4
d_gene: TRBD1
abundance: few
CDR3aa: CSATDLQGLRNIQYF
CDR3nt: TGCAGTGCTACGGATCTACAGGGGTTGAGGAACATTCAGTACTTC

v_gene: TRBV7-2
j_gene: TRBJ1-2
d_gene: .
abundance: many
CDR3aa: CASSLERDYGYTF
CDR3nt: TGTGCCAGCAGCTTAGAGAGAGACTATGGCTACACCTTC

v_gene: TRBV20-1
j_gene: TRBJ2-7
d_gene: TRBD1
abundance: .
CDR3aa: CSVRDRDRVSYEQYF
CDR3nt: TGCAGTGTACGGGACCGGGACAGGGTGTCCTACGAGCAGTACTTC

v_gene: TRBV5-1
j_gene: TRBJ2-1
d_gene: TRBD2
abundance: .
CDR3aa: CASTPTRLADNEQFF
CDR3nt: TGCGCCAGCACTCCGACTAGACTAGCTGATAATGAGCAGTTCTTC